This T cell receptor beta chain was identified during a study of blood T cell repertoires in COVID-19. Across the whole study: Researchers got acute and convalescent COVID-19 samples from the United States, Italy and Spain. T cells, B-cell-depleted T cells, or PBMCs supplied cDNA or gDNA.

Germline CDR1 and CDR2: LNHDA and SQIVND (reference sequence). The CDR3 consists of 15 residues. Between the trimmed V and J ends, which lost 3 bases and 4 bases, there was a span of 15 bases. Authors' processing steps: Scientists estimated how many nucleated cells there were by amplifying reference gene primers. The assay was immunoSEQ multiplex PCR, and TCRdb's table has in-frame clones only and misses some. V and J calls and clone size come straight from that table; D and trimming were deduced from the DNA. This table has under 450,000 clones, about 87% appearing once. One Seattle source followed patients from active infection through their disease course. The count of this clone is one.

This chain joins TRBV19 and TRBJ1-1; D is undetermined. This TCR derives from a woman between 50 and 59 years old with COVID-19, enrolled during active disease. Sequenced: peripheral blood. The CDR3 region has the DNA TGTGCCAGTAGTATTTTCCACACGGGGAGCACTGAAGCTTTCTTT. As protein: CASSIFHTGSTEAFF.